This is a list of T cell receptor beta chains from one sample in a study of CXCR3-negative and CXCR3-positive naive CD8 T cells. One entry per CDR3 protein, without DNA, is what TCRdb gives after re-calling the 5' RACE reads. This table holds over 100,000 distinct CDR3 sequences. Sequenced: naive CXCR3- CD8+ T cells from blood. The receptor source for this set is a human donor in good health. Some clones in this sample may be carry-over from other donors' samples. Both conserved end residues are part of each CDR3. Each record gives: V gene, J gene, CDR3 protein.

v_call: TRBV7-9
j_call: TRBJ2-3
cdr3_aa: CASKDSGVNTQYF

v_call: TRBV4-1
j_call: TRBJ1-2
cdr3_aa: CASSQEGGNYGYTF

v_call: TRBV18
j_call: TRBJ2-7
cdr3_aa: CASSPEHHSYEQYF

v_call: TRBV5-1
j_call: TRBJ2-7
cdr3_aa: CASSAAGLAFSYEQYF

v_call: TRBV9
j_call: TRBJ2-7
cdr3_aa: CASSVGTGVSYEQYF

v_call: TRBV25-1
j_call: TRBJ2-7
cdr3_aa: CASSDEGASYEQYF

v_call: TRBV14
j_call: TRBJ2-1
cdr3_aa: CASSQVYGSVYNEQFF

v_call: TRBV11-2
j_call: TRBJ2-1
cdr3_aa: CASSLSALDLNEQFF

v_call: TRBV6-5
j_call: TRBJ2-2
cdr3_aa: CASSYSVSKTGELFF

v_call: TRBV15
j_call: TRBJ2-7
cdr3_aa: CATSRTSGPALHEQYF

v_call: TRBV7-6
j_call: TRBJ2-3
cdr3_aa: CASSPGTGVAHDTQYF

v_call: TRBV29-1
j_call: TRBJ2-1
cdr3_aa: CSVVLRDTYNEQFF

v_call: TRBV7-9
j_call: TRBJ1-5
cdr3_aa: CASSWENQPQHF

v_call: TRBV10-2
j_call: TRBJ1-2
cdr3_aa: CASMLTGSPWGYTF

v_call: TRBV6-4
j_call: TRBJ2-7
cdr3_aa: CASRETVSSYEQYF

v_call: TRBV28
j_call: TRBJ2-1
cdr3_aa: CASSPTGLAGDYNEQFF

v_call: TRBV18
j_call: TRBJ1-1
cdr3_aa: CASSPYQEFMNTEAFF

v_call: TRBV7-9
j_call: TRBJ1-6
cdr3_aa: CASSLGESPLHF

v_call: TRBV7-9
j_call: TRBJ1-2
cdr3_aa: CASSLSGVGYTF

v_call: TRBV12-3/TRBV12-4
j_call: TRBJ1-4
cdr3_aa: CASSTVPGPGEKLFF

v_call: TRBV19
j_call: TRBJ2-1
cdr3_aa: CASTMAGGPHNEQFF

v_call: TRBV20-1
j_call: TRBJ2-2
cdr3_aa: CSASPGQGRGELFF

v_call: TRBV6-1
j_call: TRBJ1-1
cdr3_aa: CASSEEFEETEAFF

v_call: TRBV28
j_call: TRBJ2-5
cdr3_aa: CASSFLGLAGGRGETQYF

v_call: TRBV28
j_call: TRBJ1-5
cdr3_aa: CASSRTVSNQPQHF

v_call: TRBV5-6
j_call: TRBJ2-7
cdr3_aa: CASRPLAGGPYEQYF

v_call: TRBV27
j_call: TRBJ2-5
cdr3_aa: CASSLSGSASGDQETQYF

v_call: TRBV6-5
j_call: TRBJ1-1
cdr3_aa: CASRLGTGNTEAFF